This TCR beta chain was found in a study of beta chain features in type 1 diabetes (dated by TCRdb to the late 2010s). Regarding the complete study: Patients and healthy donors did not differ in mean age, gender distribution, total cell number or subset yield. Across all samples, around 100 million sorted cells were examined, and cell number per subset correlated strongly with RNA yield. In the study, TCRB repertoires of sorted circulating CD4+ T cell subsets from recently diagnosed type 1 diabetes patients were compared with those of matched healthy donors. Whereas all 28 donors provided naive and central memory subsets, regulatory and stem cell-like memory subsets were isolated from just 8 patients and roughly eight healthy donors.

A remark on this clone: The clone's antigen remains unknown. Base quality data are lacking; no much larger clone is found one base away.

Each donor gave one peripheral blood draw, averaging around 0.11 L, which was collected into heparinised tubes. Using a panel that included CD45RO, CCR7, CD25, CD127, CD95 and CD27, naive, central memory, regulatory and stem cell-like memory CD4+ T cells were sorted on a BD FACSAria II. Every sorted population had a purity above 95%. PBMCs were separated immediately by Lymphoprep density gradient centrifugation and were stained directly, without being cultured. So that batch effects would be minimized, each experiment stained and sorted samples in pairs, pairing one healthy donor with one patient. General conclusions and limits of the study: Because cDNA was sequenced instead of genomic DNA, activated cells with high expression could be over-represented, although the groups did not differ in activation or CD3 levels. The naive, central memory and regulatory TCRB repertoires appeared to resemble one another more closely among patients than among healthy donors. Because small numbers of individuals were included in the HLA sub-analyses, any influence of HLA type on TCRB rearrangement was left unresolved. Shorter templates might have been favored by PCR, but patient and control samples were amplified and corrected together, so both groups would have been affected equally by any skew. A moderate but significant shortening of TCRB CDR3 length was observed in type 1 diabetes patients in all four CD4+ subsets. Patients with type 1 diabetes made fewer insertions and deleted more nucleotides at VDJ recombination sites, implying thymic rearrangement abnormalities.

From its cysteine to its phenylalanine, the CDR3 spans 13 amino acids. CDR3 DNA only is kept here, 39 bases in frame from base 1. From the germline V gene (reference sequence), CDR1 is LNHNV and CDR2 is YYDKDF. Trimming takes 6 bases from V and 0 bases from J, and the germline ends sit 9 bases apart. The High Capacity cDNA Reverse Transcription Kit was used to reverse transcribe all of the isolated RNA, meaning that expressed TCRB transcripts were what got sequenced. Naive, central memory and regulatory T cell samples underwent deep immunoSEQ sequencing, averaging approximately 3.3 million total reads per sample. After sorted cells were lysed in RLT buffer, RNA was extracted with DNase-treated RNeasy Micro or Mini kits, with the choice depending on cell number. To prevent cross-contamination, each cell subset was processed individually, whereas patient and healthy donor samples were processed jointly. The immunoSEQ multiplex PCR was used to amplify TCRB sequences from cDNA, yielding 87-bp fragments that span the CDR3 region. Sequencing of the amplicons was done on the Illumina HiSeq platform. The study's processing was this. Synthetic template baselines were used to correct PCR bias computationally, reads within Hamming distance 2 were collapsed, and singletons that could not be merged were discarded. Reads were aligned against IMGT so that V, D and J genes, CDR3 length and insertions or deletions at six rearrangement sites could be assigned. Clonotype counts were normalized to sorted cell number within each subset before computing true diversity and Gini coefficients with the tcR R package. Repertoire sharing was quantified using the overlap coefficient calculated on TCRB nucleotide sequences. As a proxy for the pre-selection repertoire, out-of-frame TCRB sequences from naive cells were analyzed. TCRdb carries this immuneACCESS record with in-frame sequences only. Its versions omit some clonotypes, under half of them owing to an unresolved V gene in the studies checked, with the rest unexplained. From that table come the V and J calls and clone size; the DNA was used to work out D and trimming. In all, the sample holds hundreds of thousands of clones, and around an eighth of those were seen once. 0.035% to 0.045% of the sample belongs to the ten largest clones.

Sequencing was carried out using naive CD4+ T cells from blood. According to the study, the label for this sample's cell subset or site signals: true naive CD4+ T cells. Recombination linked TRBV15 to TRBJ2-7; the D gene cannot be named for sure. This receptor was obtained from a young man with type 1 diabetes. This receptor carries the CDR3 CATRRASSYEQYF. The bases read TGTGCCACCAGACGGGCTAGCTCCTACGAGCAGTACTTC.